Listed below are T cell receptor beta chains from one sample, sequenced in a study of Graves' ophthalmopathy and Graves' hyperthyroidism. TCRdb independently ran MiXCR on the multiplex PCR reads; one entry per CDR3 protein. The sample consists of around 1,200,000 distinct CDR3 sequences, about two fifths of them appearing once. What was sequenced was peripheral blood or thyroid tissue (not recorded which). Receptors were obtained from an adult man with Graves' hyperthyroidism. Both conserved end residues are part of each CDR3. A D gene is named only where the DNA matches it firmly. Clone size is shown for a subset of rows, as once, few, many or a class of expanded clone.

clone_size	j_call	d_call	v_call	cdr3_nt	cdr3_aa
many	TRBJ1-2	.	TRBV19	TGTGCCAGTATGGTCCACTATGGCTACACCTTC	CASMVHYGYTF
.	TRBJ2-5	.	TRBV5-1	TGCGCCAGCAGCTTGGGGGGGGCTTTTGAGACCCAGTACTTC	CASSLGGAFETQYF
.	TRBJ1-6	.	TRBV20-1	TGCAGTGCTAGAGACTACGCAGGGGCCTATAATTCACCCCTCCACTTT	CSARDYAGAYNSPLHF
many	TRBJ1-5	.	TRBV5-6	TGTGCCAGCAGCTTCGGGGGTTTGAGCAATCAGCCCCAGCATTTT	CASSFGGLSNQPQHF
.	TRBJ2-5	TRBD2	TRBV7-9	TGTGCCAGCAGCTTCGGCGGGAGCTTGGAGACCCAGTACTTC	CASSFGGSLETQYF
.	TRBJ2-5	.	TRBV20-1	TGCAGTGCTAGAGGGTCTCATCAAGAGACCCAGTACTTC	CSARGSHQETQYF
few	TRBJ2-7	.	TRBV12-3/TRBV12-4	TGTGCCAGCAGACCAACCCGCAGCGGACCCTACGAGCAGTACTTC	CASRPTRSGPYEQYF
many	TRBJ2-7	.	TRBV6-5	TGTGCCAGCAGTCGACAGCCTACCTACGAGCAGTACTTC	CASSRQPTYEQYF
.	TRBJ1-2	TRBD1	TRBV29-1	TGCAGCGTTGAAGATCCGGACAGGGTAAACTATGGCTACACCTTC	CSVEDPDRVNYGYTF
many	TRBJ2-5	.	TRBV10-3	TGTGCCATCAGTGACGGACAAGGTCAAGAGACCCAGTACTTC	CAISDGQGQETQYF
.	TRBJ1-5	TRBD1	TRBV7-2	TGTGCCAGCAGCTTAGCGGGGACAGGGAAGAATCAGCCCCGGCATTTT	CASSLAGTGKNQPRHF
.	TRBJ1-2	.	TRBV10-3	TGTGCCATCAGTGAGCAGGACTCTAACTATGGCTACACCTTC	CAISEQDSNYGYTF
many	TRBJ1-5	.	TRBV12-3/TRBV12-4	TGTGCCAGCAGCAGACAGTGGGATCAGCCCCAGCATTTT	CASSRQWDQPQHF
.	TRBJ2-5	TRBD1	TRBV2	TGTGCCAGCAGCGTTGCCGACAGGGAAGAGACCCAGTACTTC	CASSVADREETQYF
many	TRBJ2-5	.	TRBV24-1	TGTGCCACCAGTGATTGGGAGACCCAGTACTTC	CATSDWETQYF
.	TRBJ1-1	.	TRBV10-1	TGCGCCAGCAGTGACCCAGGGGCTGGAAACACTGAAGCTTTCTTT	CASSDPGAGNTEAFF
.	TRBJ2-7	.	TRBV28	TGTGCCAGCAGCAACGACTTCGGTTACGAGCAGTACTTC	CASSNDFGYEQYF
few	TRBJ1-1	.	TRBV28	TGTGCCAGCAGTTTATTCCTGACAGAGTCTGAAGCTTTCTTT	CASSLFLTESEAFF
.	TRBJ1-1	.	TRBV20-1	TGCAGTGCTAGAGAAGGGGCTGGGGAAGCTTTCTTT	CSAREGAGEAFF
.	TRBJ2-7	TRBD1	TRBV4-1	TGCGCCAGCAGCCAATATGGACAGGGCTCCTACGAGCAGTACTTC	CASSQYGQGSYEQYF
.	TRBJ1-2	TRBD1	TRBV28	TGTGCCAGCAGTTCCCCGGGACAGGGGGCATGGGGCTACACCTTC	CASSSPGQGAWGYTF
many	TRBJ1-2	TRBD1	TRBV7-6	TGTGCCAGCAGCGGAAGGGGGCAATATGGCTACACCTTC	CASSGRGQYGYTF
.	TRBJ2-7	TRBD2	TRBV7-2	TGTGCCAGCAGCTTAGAAGCGGGAGCAAGTTACGAGCGGTACTTC	CASSLEAGASYERYF
many	TRBJ1-2	.	TRBV24-1	TGTGCCACCAGTTCGGGCCAACCGAACTATGGCTACACCTTC	CATSSGQPNYGYTF
many	TRBJ2-2	.	TRBV9	TGTGCCAGCCTTGGGAGCACCGGGGAGCTGTTTTTT	CASLGSTGELFF
.	TRBJ2-1	.	TRBV25-1	TGTGCCAGCAGTGCGGACCCACCATACAATGAGCAGTTCTTC	CASSADPPYNEQFF
.	TRBJ1-2	.	TRBV25-1	TGTGCCAGCAGTGGGGGGATTCCCTATGGCTACACCTTC	CASSGGIPYGYTF
few	TRBJ2-7	.	TRBV9	TGTGCCAGCAGCACCAGCTATGGGGAGGACGAGCAGTACTTC	CASSTSYGEDEQYF
.	TRBJ2-7	.	TRBV4-1	TGCGCCAGCAGCCAAGTGGAAGCGCAACCCTACGAGCAGTACTTC	CASSQVEAQPYEQYF
.	TRBJ1-1	TRBD1	TRBV29-1	TGCAGCGTTGGGACAGGGACGAACACTGAAGCTTTCTTT	CSVGTGTNTEAFF
.	TRBJ2-7	.	TRBV12-3/TRBV12-4	TGTGCCAGCAGCACTTCGACAGGCCCCTACGAGCAGTACTTC	CASSTSTGPYEQYF
many	TRBJ2-2	TRBD2	TRBV2	TGTGCCAGCAGGCAACTAGCGAGCACCGGGGAGCTGTTTTTT	CASRQLASTGELFF
many	TRBJ2-2	TRBD1	TRBV7-8	TGTGCCAGCAGCTTAGGTTACAGGGGAACCGGGGAGCTGTTTTTT	CASSLGYRGTGELFF
once	TRBJ2-6	TRBD2	TRBV28	TGTGCCACAACTAGCGGGCCTATCTCTGGGGCCAACGTCCTGACTTTC	CATTSGPISGANVLTF
few	TRBJ1-2	.	TRBV7-3	TGTGCCAGCAGCCCAGGACCGGGACTTGACTACACCTTC	CASSPGPGLDYTF
.	TRBJ1-2	TRBD1	TRBV29-1	TGCAGCTTGGCCCCGGGACAGGGGGGCGAAAGGCTAAGATTAGGCTACACCTTC	CSLAPGQGGERLRLGYTF
many	TRBJ2-7	TRBD1	TRBV7-2	TGTGCCAGCAGCTCCTTTAAGGGGACAGCTTCCGAGCAGTACTTC	CASSSFKGTASEQYF
many	TRBJ2-2	TRBD1	TRBV5-6	TGTGCCAGCAGCTCCAGACAGGGGCGAACCGGGGAGCTGTTTTTT	CASSSRQGRTGELFF
.	TRBJ1-5	.	TRBV12-3/TRBV12-4	TGTGCCAGCAGTCCAACCTCCGGGCCCCATCAGCCCCAGCATTTT	CASSPTSGPHQPQHF
.	TRBJ1-5	.	TRBV29-1	TGCAGCGTTGAAGAGGAGGGGAGCAATCAGCCCCAGCATTTT	CSVEEEGSNQPQHF
many	TRBJ2-7	.	TRBV24-1	TGTGCCACCAGTGACCCGAGGGGCCCTCTCTCCGAGCAGTACTTC	CATSDPRGPLSEQYF
many	TRBJ2-2	TRBD2	TRBV7-2	TGTGCCAGCAGCTTTTTACCGGGACTAGCAGACACCGGGGAGCTGTTTTTT	CASSFLPGLADTGELFF
many	TRBJ1-1	TRBD1	TRBV2	TGTGCCAGCATGGGACAGGCGAACACTGAAGCTTTCTTT	CASMGQANTEAFF
.	TRBJ1-5	.	TRBV7-8	TGTGCCAGCAGCTTAGAAGGCCGGCCCATGGTCGCGGAGACCCAGCATTTT	CASSLEGRPMVAETQHF
many	TRBJ1-1	TRBD1	TRBV25-1	TGTGCCAGCAGCGTCCTAAGACAGGGGAACACTGAAGCTTTCTTT	CASSVLRQGNTEAFF
.	TRBJ1-5	.	TRBV20-1	TGCAGTGCTGGGGGAAGGTACCAGCCCCAGCATTTT	CSAGGRYQPQHF
.	TRBJ1-2	.	TRBV27	TGTGCCAGCAGTTCGGCAGGACATGGCTACACCTTC	CASSSAGHGYTF
many	TRBJ1-1	TRBD1	TRBV7-6	TGTGCCAGCAGCGATGACAGGGCTGAGATGAACACTGAAGCTTTCTTT	CASSDDRAEMNTEAFF
.	TRBJ2-7	TRBD2	TRBV7-9	TGTGCCAGCAGTTTACTGGGACTAGCGAGTTCCGAGCAGTACTTC	CASSLLGLASSEQYF
.	TRBJ1-1	.	TRBV10-2	TGCGCCAGCAGTGAGCCGGACAGCTCATTGAACACTGAAGCTTTCTTT	CASSEPDSSLNTEAFF
.	TRBJ2-5	.	TRBV7-3	TGTGCCAGCATCCCAGGGGCAGGGGTGGAGACCCAGTACTTC	CASIPGAGVETQYF
.	TRBJ1-4	TRBD1	TRBV20-1	TGCAGTGCCATGACAGGGGCTGGAAAACTGTTTTTT	CSAMTGAGKLFF
.	TRBJ1-5	.	TRBV28	TGTGCCAGCAGGACGGGAGGGATGAGCAATCAGCCCCAGCATTTT	CASRTGGMSNQPQHF